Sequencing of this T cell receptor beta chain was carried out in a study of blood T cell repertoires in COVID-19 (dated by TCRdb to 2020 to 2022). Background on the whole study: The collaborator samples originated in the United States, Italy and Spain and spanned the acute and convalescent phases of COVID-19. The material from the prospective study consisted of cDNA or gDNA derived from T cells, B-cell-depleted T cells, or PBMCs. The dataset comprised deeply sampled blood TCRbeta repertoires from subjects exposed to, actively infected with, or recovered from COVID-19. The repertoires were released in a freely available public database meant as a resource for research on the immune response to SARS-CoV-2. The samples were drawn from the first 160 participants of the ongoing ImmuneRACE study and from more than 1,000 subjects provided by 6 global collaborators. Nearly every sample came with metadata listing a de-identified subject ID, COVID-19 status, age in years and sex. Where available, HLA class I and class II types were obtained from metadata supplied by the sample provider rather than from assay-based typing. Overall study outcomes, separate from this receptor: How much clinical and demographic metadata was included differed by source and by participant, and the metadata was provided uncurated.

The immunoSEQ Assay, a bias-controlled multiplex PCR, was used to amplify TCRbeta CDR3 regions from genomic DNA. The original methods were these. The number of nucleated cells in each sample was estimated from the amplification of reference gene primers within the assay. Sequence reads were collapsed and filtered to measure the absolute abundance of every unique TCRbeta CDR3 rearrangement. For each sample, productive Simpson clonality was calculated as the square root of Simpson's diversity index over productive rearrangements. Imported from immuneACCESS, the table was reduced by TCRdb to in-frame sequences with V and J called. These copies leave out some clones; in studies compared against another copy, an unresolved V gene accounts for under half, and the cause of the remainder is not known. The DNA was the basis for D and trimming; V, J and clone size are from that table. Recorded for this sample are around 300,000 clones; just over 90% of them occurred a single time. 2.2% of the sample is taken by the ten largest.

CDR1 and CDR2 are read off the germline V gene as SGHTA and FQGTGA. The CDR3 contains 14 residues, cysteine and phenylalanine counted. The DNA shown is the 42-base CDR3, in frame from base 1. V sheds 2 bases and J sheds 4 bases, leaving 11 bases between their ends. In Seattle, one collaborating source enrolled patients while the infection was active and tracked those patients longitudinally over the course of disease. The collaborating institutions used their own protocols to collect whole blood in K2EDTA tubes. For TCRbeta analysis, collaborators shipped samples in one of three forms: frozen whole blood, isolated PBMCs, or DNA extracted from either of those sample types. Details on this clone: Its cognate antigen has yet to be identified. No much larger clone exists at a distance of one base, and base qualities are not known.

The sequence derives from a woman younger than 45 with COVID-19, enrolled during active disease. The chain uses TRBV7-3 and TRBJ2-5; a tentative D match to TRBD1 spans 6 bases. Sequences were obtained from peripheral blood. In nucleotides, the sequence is TGTGCCAGCAGCTTACTGGGGGCGGGAGAGACCCAGTACTTC. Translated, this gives CASSLLGAGETQYF.